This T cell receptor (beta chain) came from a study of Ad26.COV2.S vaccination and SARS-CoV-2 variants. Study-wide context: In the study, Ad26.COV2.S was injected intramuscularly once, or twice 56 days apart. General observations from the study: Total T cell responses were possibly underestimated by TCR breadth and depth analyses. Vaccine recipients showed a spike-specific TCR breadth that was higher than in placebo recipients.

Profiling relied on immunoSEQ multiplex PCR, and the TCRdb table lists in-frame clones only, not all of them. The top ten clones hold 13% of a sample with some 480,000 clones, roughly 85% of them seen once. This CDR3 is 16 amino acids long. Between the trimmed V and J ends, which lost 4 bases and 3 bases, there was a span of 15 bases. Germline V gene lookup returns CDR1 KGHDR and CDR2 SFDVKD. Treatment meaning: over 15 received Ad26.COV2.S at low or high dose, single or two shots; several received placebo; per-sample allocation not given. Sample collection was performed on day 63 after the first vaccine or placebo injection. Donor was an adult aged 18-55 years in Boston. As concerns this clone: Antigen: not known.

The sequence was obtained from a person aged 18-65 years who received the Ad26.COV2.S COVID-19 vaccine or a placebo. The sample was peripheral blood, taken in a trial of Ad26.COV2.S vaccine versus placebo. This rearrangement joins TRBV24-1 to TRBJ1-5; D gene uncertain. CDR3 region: CATSDPGRGDNQPQHF. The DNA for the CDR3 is TGTGCCACCAGTGACCCCGGGCGTGGTGACAATCAGCCCCAGCATTTT.